This TCR beta chain was observed in a study of graft-versus-host responses after intestinal transplantation. In the study overall: Isolated intestinal, liver-intestinal, or multivisceral transplants had been given to the recipients. Every recipient underwent anti-thymocyte globulin induction, then tacrolimus and steroids for approximately 3 years.

Assay used: immunoSEQ multiplex PCR; TCRdb lists only in-frame clones, some missing. The profile shows approximately 77,000 clones, about nine tenths of them singletons. The V gene lost 0 bases and the J gene lost 1 base, with 16 bases spanning the gap. Germline V lookup: CDR1 SGDLS, CDR2 YYNGEE. This CDR3 has 18 amino acids. Only one count was recorded for this clone. The TCR was taken from a human patient who received an intestinal transplant, so some T cells may come from the graft donor. This chain connects TRBV9 to TRBJ2-2, with D perhaps TRBD2 (5 bases). This sample comprised PBMCs, obtained 98 days after intestinal transplantation. Here the CDR3 DNA reads TGTGCCAGCAGCGTAGTAGCCCTGCAACGGGGGAACACCGGGGAGCTGTTTTTT. Amino acids: CASSVVALQRGNTGELFF.